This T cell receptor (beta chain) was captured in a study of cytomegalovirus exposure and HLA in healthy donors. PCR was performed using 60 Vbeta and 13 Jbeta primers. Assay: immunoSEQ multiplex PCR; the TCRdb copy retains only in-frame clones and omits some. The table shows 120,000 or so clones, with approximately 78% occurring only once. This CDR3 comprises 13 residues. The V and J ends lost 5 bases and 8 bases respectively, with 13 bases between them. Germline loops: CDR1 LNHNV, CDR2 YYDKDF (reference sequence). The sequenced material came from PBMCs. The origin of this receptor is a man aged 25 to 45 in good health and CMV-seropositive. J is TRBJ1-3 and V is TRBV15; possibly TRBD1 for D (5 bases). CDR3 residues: CATSGGNGDTIYF. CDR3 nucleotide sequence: TGTGCCACCAGCGGGGGGAATGGGGACACCATATATTTT.